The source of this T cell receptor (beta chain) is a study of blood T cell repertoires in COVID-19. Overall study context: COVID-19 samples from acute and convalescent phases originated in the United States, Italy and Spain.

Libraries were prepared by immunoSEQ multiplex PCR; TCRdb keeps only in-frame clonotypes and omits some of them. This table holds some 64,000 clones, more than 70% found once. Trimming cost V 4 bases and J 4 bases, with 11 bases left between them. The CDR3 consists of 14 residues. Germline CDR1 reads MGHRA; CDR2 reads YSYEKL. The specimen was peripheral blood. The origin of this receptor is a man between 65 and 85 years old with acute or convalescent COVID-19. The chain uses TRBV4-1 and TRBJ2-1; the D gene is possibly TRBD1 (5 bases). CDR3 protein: CASSPFQGYNEQFF. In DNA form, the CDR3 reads TGCGCCAGCAGCCCTTTTCAGGGATACAATGAGCAGTTCTTC.